This T cell receptor (beta chain) derives from a study of blood T cell repertoires in COVID-19. In germline, CDR1 is MGHDK, CDR2 SYGVNS. V was trimmed by 1 base and J by 6 bases, leaving 12 bases between them. The CDR3 consists of 14 residues. TCRdb's table, derived via immunoSEQ multiplex PCR, lists solely in-frame clones and lacks some. The table has roughly 200,000 clones, around 84% seen once; the top ten hold around 20%. The receptor's source is a man aged 35-49 years who had recovered from COVID-19. This chain links TRBV25-1 with TRBJ2-5; TRBD2 is a possible D gene (5 bases). The sequenced sample consisted of PBMCs or T cells enriched from blood (not recorded which). The CDR3 DNA sequence: TGTGCCAGCAGTGAATCCGGCCGAGGGAAGACCCAGTACTTC. It translates to CASSESGRGKTQYF.